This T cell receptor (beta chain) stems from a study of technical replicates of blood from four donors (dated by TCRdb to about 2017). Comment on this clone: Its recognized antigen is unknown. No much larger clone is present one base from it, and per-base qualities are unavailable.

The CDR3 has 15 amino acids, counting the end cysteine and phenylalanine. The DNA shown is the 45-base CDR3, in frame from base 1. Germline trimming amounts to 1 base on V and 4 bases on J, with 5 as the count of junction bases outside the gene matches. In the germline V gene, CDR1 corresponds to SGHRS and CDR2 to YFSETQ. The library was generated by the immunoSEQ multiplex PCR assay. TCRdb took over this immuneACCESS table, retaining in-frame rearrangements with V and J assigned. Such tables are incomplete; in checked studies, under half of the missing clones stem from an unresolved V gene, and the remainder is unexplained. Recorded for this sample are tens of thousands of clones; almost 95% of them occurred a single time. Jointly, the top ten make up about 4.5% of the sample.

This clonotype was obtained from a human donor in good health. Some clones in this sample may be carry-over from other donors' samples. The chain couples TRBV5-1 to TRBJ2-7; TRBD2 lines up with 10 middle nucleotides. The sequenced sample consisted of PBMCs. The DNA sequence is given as TGCGCCAGCAGCTTGAAGTTGGGACTAGCGTACGAGCAGTACTTC. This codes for CASSLKLGLAYEQYF.